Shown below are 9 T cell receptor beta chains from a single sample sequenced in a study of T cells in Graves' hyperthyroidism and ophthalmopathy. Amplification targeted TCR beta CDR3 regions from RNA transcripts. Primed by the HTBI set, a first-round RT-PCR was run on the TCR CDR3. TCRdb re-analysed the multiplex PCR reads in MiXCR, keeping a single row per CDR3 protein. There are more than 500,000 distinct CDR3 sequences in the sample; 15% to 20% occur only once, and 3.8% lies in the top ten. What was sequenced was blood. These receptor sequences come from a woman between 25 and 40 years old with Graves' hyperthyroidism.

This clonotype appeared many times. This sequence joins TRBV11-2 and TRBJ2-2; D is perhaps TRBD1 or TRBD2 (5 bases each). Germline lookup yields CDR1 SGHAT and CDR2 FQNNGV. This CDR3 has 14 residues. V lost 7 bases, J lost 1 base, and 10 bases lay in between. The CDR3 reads CASNPGGNTGELFF. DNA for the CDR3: TGTGCCAGCAACCCTGGGGGGAACACCGGGGAGCTGTTTTTT.

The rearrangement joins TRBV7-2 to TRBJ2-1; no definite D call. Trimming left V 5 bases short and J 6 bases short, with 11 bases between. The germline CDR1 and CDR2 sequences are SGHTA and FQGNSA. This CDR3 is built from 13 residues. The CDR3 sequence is CASSPFRRNEQFF. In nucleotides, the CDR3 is TGTGCCAGCAGCCCTTTCAGACGCAATGAGCAGTTCTTC.

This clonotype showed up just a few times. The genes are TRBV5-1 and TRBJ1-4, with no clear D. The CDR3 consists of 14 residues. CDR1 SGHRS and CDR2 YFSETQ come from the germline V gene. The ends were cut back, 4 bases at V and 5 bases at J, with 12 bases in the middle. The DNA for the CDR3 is TGCGCCAGCAGCGTCGGTCCGGGGAATGAAAAACTGTTTTTT. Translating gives CASSVGPGNEKLFF.

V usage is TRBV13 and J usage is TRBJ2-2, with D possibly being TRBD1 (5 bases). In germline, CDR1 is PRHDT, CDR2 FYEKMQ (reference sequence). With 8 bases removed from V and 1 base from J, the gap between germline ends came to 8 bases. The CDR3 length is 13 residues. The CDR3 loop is CASLRGNTGELFF. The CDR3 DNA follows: TGTGCCAGCCTTAGGGGGAACACCGGGGAGCTGTTTTTT. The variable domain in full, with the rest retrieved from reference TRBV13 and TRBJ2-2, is AAGVIQSPRHLIKEKRETATLKCYPIPRHDTVYWYQQGPGQDPQFLISFYEKMQSDKGSIPDRFSAQQFSDYHSELNMSSLELGDSALYFCASLRGNTGELFFGEGSRLTVL.

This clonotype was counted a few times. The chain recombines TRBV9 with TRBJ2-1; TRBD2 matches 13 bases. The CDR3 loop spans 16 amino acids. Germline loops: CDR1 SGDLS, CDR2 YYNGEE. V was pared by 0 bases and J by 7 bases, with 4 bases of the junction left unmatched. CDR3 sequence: CASSVVGTSGMNEQFF. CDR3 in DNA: TGTGCCAGCAGCGTAGTAGGGACTAGCGGGATGAATGAGCAGTTCTTC.

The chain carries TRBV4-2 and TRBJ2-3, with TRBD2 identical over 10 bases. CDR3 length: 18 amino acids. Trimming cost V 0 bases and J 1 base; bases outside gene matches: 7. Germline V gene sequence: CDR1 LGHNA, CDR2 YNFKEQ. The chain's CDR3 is CASSQDPTSGLGTDTQYF. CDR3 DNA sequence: TGTGCCAGCAGCCAAGACCCGACTAGCGGGTTGGGCACAGATACGCAGTATTTT.

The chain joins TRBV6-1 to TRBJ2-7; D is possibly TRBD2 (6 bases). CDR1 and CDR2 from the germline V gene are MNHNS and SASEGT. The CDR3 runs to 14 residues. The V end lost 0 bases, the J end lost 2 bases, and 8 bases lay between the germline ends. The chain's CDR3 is CASSEARGAYEQYF. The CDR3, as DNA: TGTGCCAGCAGTGAAGCGCGGGGTGCCTACGAGCAGTACTTC.

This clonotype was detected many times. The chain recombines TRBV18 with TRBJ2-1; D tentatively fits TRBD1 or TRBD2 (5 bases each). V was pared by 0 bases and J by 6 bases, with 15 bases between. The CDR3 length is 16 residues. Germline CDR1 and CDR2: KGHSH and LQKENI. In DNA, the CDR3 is TGTGCCAGCTCACCACCTGAGCGGACATGGGGCAATGAGCAGTTCTTC. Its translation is CASSPPERTWGNEQFF.

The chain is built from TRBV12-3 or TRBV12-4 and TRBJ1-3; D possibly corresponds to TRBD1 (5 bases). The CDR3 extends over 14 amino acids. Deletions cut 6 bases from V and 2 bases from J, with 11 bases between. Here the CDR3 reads CASSHTGPGNTIYF. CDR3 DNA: TGTGCCAGCAGCCACACAGGCCCTGGAAACACCATATATTTT.